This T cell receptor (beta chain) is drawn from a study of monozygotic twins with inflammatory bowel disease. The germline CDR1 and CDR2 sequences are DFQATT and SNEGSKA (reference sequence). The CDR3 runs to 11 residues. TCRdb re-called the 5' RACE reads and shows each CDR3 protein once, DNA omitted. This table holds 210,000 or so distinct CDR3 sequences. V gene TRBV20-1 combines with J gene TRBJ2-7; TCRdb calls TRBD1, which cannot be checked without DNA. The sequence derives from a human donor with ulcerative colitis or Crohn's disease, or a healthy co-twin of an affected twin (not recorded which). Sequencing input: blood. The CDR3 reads CSARTDRALYF.